One sample yielded the 30 T cell receptor beta chains listed below, sequenced in a study of persistence of HIV-infected CD4 T cells. No antigen is known for these receptors. Sequencing used immunoSEQ version 4 in survey mode. Repertoires were generated with immunoSEQ multiplex PCR, while TCRdb's copy carries only in-frame clones and drops some. The sample lists about 36,000 clones, about 85% seen once, with about 5% in the top ten. Overlapping HIV-1 Gag 15-mer peptides at roughly 1 ug per peptide per mL were used. CD40L/CD69 double-negative CD45RO-high memory CD4+ T cells were collected. This specimen was cultured CD4+ T cells from PBMCs, taken from a patient who received antiretroviral therapy. The receptors were gathered from an adult with HIV. The donor label of this sample is uncertain.

The chain uses TRBV10-2 and TRBJ1-1; D perhaps matches TRBD1 (6 bases). CDR3 length: 13 amino acids. Trimming shortened V by 10 bases and J by 3 bases, and 15 bases separated the two germline ends. Germline lookup yields CDR1 WSHSY and CDR2 SAAADI. DNA of the CDR3: TGCGCCACCGAGGGGACAAGAGACACTGAAGCTTTCTTT. Its translation: CATEGTRDTEAFF.

V usage is TRBV5-1 and J usage is TRBJ2-7; D call uncertain. V was shortened by 0 bases and J by 0 bases, with 4 bases between the two germline ends. Germline CDR1 SGHRS, CDR2 YFSETQ. This CDR3 spans 13 amino acids. This chain's CDR3 is CASSLESSYEQYF. The CDR3 coding sequence is TGCGCCAGCAGCTTGGAAAGCTCCTACGAGCAGTACTTC. The full variable domain, with the rest looked up from reference TRBV5-1 and TRBJ2-7, is KAGVTQTPRYLIKTRGQQVTLSCSPISGHRSVSWYQQTPGQGLQFLFEYFSETQRNKGNFPGRFSGRQFSNSRSEMNVSTLELGDSALYLCASSLESSYEQYFGPGTRLTVT.

The genes are TRBV7-6 and TRBJ1-6; a possible D gene is TRBD1 (5 bases). V was trimmed by 1 base and J by 10 bases, leaving 23 bases between them. CDR1 and CDR2 from the germline V gene are SGHVS and FNYEAQ. The CDR3 runs to 18 residues. The CDR3 coding sequence is TGTGCCAGCAGCTTAGAAGCCCCAGGGACGGCCGTTATGTCACCCCTCCACTTT. The encoded protein is CASSLEAPGTAVMSPLHF. The entire variable domain, with the rest obtained from reference TRBV7-6 and TRBJ1-6, is as follows: GAGVSQSPRYKVTKRGQDVALRCDPISGHVSLYWYRQALGQGPEFLTYFNYEAQQDKSGLPNDRFSAERPEGSISTLTIQRTEQRDSAMYRCASSLEAPGTAVMSPLHFGNGTRLTVT.

This chain uses TRBV5-1 with TRBJ2-1; 8 bases match TRBD2. The J segment lost 0 bases and the V segment lost 4 bases, leaving 9 bases of the junction unmatched. Germline loops: CDR1 SGHRS, CDR2 YFSETQ. The CDR3 has 17 amino acids. CDR3 nucleotides: TGCGCCAGCAGCAACGTACTAGCGGACAGCTCCTACAATGAGCAGTTCTTC. Protein sequence: CASSNVLADSSYNEQFF. The whole variable domain, filled in from reference TRBV5-1 and TRBJ2-1, reads KAGVTQTPRYLIKTRGQQVTLSCSPISGHRSVSWYQQTPGQGLQFLFEYFSETQRNKGNFPGRFSGRQFSNSRSEMNVSTLELGDSALYLCASSNVLADSSYNEQFFGPGTRLTVL.

The chain couples TRBV5-1 to TRBJ2-3; 7 nucleotides line up with TRBD1. This CDR3 region has 15 residues. The germline CDR1 and CDR2 sequences are SGHRS and YFSETQ. J lost 0 bases, V lost 7 bases, and 8 bases had no gene match. In nucleotides, the CDR3 is TGCGCCAGCCACCCCGGGGACAGAAGCACAGATACGCAGTATTTT. Translation: CASHPGDRSTDTQYF.

The chain links TRBV7-2 to TRBJ2-2, with D tentatively TRBD1 or TRBD2 (5 bases each). V lost 5 bases and J lost 2, with 9 bases in between. CDR1 is SGHTA and CDR2 is FQGNSA in the germline V gene. The CDR3 totals 14 residues. CDR3 coding DNA: TGTGCCAGCAGCAGGGACGGAAACACCGGGGAGCTGTTTTTT. It specifies CASSRDGNTGELFF.

The CDR3 reads CASRANWGPGYTF. In DNA form, the CDR3 reads TGTGCCAGCAGAGCTAATTGGGGGCCCGGCTACACCTTC. The V gene is TRBV2, the J gene TRBJ1-2; D might be TRBD1 (6 bases). From germline, CDR1 is SNHLY and CDR2 FYNNEI. The CDR3 sequence is 13 residues long. V was trimmed by 6 bases and J by 8 bases, leaving 16 bases between them.

The V gene is TRBV3-1 (or the pseudogene TRBV3-2), the J gene TRBJ1-6, with D hard to call. Between the trimmed V and J ends, which lost 4 bases and 10 bases, there was a span of 14 bases. The CDR3 runs 14 residues. Germline V gene lookup returns CDR1 LGHDT and CDR2 YNNKEL (reference sequence). The CDR3 region has the DNA TGTGCCAGCAGCCCCAGCCGTCTCGGATCACCCCTCCACTTT. Amino acids: CASSPSRLGSPLHF.

The rearrangement links TRBV28 to TRBJ1-5, with TRBD1 matching over 7 bases. CDR3 length: 16 residues. The junction had 7 bases not matched to a gene; V was cut back by 5 bases and J by 0 bases. CDR1 MDHEN and CDR2 SYDVKM come from the germline V gene. CDR3 in amino acids: CASSRDSINSNQPQHF. The CDR3 DNA reads TGTGCCAGCAGTAGGGACAGCATTAATAGCAATCAGCCCCAGCATTTT.

CDR3 in amino acids: CASSDQTGASYGYTF. CDR3 DNA sequence: TGCGCCAGCAGTGATCAGACAGGGGCGTCGTATGGCTACACCTTC. This chain connects TRBV10-1 to TRBJ1-2, with 8 bases that match TRBD1. The CDR3 consists of 15 residues. Germline V gene data show CDR1 as WNHNN and CDR2 as SYGVQD (reference sequence). Unmatched junction bases numbered 8, after V lost 3 bases and J lost 5 bases.

The chain employs TRBV6-5 and TRBJ1-1; D possibly corresponds to TRBD1 (6 bases). Per the germline V gene, CDR1 is MNHEY and CDR2 is SVGAGI. The CDR3 is 13 amino acids. Trimming took 8 bases from V and 3 from J, leaving 13 bases between them. The CDR3 DNA reads TGTGCCAGCTACAGGGTTCGGGACACTGAAGCTTTCTTT. Encoded protein: CASYRVRDTEAFF.

The rearrangement links TRBV20-1 to TRBJ2-3; 7 bases are shared with TRBD2. The V gene's germline CDR1 is DFQATT and CDR2 SNEGSKA (reference sequence). J lost 2 bases, V lost 3 bases, and 11 bases had no gene match. The CDR3 contains 16 residues. The CDR3 here is CSASGRVAGTTDTQYF. The CDR3 nucleotides read TGCAGTGCTAGTGGCAGGGTAGCGGGCACCACAGATACGCAGTATTTT.

In this sample, this clone turned up a few times. The chain has TRBV7-6 and TRBJ2-7; perhaps TRBD1 as D (5 bases). The V end lost 0 bases, the J end lost 3 bases, and 15 bases lay between the germline ends. Germline V lookup: CDR1 SGHVS, CDR2 FNYEAQ. This CDR3 has 16 residues. DNA of the CDR3: TGTGCCAGCAGCTTAGCCGGAAGGCAGGGCGGCTACGAGCAGTACTTC. As protein: CASSLAGRQGGYEQYF.

This clone was found once. The junction and the germline gene differ at one end; a read error may be behind it. This chain links TRBV19 with TRBJ2-7, with TRBD1 identical over 7 bases. Germline CDR1 reads LNHDA; CDR2 reads SQIVND (reference sequence). The CDR3 extends over 11 amino acids. CDR3 sequence (DNA): TGTGCCAGTAGTAAGGGACAGTCGGTGAACTTC. It encodes CASSKGQSVNF.

V is TRBV5-1 and J is TRBJ1-4, with D perhaps matching TRBD1 (6 bases). This CDR3 spans 14 amino acids. V was trimmed by 4 bases and J by 8 bases, leaving 15 bases between them. The germline gives CDR1 SGHRS, CDR2 YFSETQ. The DNA of the CDR3 is TGCGCCAGCAGCACGGCCGGGGGCAGAGAAAAACTGTTTTTT. Its protein is CASSTAGGREKLFF. Based on the CDR3 plus reference TRBV5-1 and TRBJ1-4, the full variable domain is KAGVTQTPRYLIKTRGQQVTLSCSPISGHRSVSWYQQTPGQGLQFLFEYFSETQRNKGNFPGRFSGRQFSNSRSEMNVSTLELGDSALYLCASSTAGGREKLFFGSGTQLSVL.

This chain uses TRBV7-7 with TRBJ2-3; no firm D call. This CDR3 comprises 15 residues. Germline CDR1 and CDR2: SSHAT and FNYEAQ (reference sequence). Trimming stripped 1 base from V and 2 bases from J, with 10 bases between. CDR3 coding DNA: TGTGCCAGCAGCTTAGGGACCCCGCCCACAGATACGCAGTATTTT. It specifies CASSLGTPPTDTQYF. Complete variable domain (other parts from reference TRBV7-7 and TRBJ2-3): GAGVSQSPRYKVTKRGQDVTLRCDPISSHATLYWYQQALGQGPEFLTYFNYEAQPDKSGLPSDRFSAERPEGSISTLTIQRTEQRDSAMYRCASSLGTPPTDTQYFGPGTRLTVL.

The rearrangement joins TRBV2 to TRBJ1-6; 8 bases fit TRBD1. Germline values: CDR1 SNHLY, CDR2 FYNNEI. Trimming at V came to 3 bases and at J to 0 bases, leaving 16 bases not matched to a gene. The CDR3 has 21 residues. Here the CDR3 reads CASSDLLRTGLRSSYNSPLHF. The CDR3 DNA follows: TGTGCCAGCAGTGACCTACTCCGGACAGGGCTAAGAAGCTCCTATAATTCACCCCTCCACTTT.

J is TRBJ1-4 and V is TRBV27; 9 bases are shared with TRBD1. The germline CDR1 and CDR2 sequences are MNHEY and SMNVEV (reference sequence). The CDR3 contains 14 residues. The ends lost 6 bases at V and 5 bases at J; junction bases unmatched: 4. In DNA form, the CDR3 reads TGTGCCAGCAGCAAACAGGGGGCAAATGAAAAACTGTTTTTT. Amino acid sequence: CASSKQGANEKLFF.

J is TRBJ2-3 and V is TRBV10-3; the D is unclear. Looked up from germline, CDR1 is ENHRY and CDR2 is SYGVKD. The CDR3 extends over 14 amino acids. The V end was cut by 3 bases, the J end by 4 bases, with 11 bases between. CDR3 loop: CAISEGQSPDTQYF. CDR3 DNA sequence: TGTGCCATCAGTGAAGGGCAGTCACCAGATACGCAGTATTTT.

This clone was observed a few times. This sequence joins TRBV7-3 and TRBJ1-2; the match to TRBD1 covers 7 bases. Unmatched junction bases numbered 19, after V lost 5 bases and J lost 4 bases. The CDR3 contains 18 residues. Germline assignment: CDR1 SGHTA and CDR2 FQGTGA. Here the CDR3 reads CASSQFNRGSTLGYGYTF. Here the CDR3 DNA reads TGTGCCAGCAGCCAATTTAACAGGGGATCGACCCTCGGCTATGGCTACACCTTC.

The V gene is TRBV24-1, the J gene TRBJ2-3, with D uncertain. Germline V gene sequence: CDR1 KGHDR, CDR2 SFDVKD. The CDR3 has 16 residues. V was trimmed by 3 bases and J by 3 bases, leaving 15 bases between them. The CDR3 loop reads CATSDTVDSTTDTQYF. CDR3 DNA: TGTGCCACCAGTGATACTGTAGATTCAACGACAGATACGCAGTATTTT.

This chain links TRBV4-1 with TRBJ2-1, with 12 bases fitting TRBD2. Trimming took 3 bases from V and 6 from J; bases not matched to a gene: 6. CDR3 length: 16 residues. Germline V gives CDR1 MGHRA, CDR2 YSYEKL. The CDR3 loop is CASSQASGGALNEQFF. The CDR3, as DNA: TGCGCCAGCAGCCAGGCTAGCGGGGGGGCCCTCAATGAGCAGTTCTTC.

The chain combines TRBV27 with TRBJ1-1, with 11 bases aligning to TRBD1. J gave up 6 bases and V 0 bases, and 6 bases lay outside the gene matches. From germline, CDR1 is MNHEY and CDR2 SMNVEV (reference sequence). The CDR3 covers 16 residues. The CDR3 DNA reads TGTGCCAGCAGTTTATCCGGGACAGGGGGGAGCGCTGAAGCTTTCTTT. Translated, it gives CASSLSGTGGSAEAFF.

This rearrangement joins TRBV27 to TRBJ1-2; D gene ambiguous. Trimming removed 2 bases from V and 4 bases from J, with 11 bases in between. CDR3 length: 14 amino acids. Germline V gene lookup returns CDR1 MNHEY and CDR2 SMNVEV (reference sequence). The CDR3 DNA reads as TGTGCCAGCAGTTTAACCCCGGAGTTCTATGGCTACACCTTC. Translation gives CASSLTPEFYGYTF.

This sequence joins TRBV12-3 or TRBV12-4 and TRBJ2-1, with D uncertain. The CDR3 sequence is 12 residues long. The germline V and J ends were trimmed by 4 bases and 6 bases, with 7 bases remaining between them. The CDR3, as DNA: TGTGCCAGCAGTTCGGACGGCAATGAGCAGTTCTTC. This sequence encodes CASSSDGNEQFF.

The chain is built from TRBV5-5 and TRBJ1-4; D is ambiguous. Germline lookup yields CDR1 SGHKS and CDR2 YYEKEE (reference sequence). This CDR3 contains 15 residues. The V gene lost 4 bases and the J gene lost 5 bases, with 15 bases spanning the gap. As DNA, the CDR3 is TGTGCCAGCAGCCCCATGGGGTCCGGGAATGAAAAACTGTTTTTT. Translating it yields CASSPMGSGNEKLFF.

V and J are TRBV5-8 and TRBJ1-4; possible D gene TRBD1, 5 bases. Trimming shortened V by 5 bases and J by 7 bases, and 33 bases separated the two germline ends. Germline V gives CDR1 SGHTS, CDR2 YDEGEE. This CDR3 contains 20 residues. In DNA form, the CDR3 reads TGTGCCAGCAGTTATCCGGGACGCCATTTCGCCCAGAACCCCGGTGAAAAACTGTTTTTT. Its protein product is CASSYPGRHFAQNPGEKLFF.

The V gene is TRBV9, the J gene TRBJ2-1, with 11 bases aligning to TRBD1. The CDR3 runs to 19 residues. Looked up from germline, CDR1 is SGDLS and CDR2 is YYNGEE. V trimming: 1 base; J trimming: 5 bases; junction bases outside the gene matches: 14. CDR3 sequence: CASSVSYRTGGEPNNEQFF. For the CDR3, the DNA is TGTGCCAGCAGCGTAAGCTACAGGACAGGGGGCGAACCCAACAATGAGCAGTTCTTC.

DNA for the CDR3: TGTGCCAGCTCATCCCGACAGGTCACTGAAGCTTTCTTT. Protein product: CASSSRQVTEAFF. This chain uses TRBV18 with TRBJ1-1; a possible D gene is TRBD1 (6 bases). Germline values: CDR1 KGHSH, CDR2 LQKENI. V was clipped by 5 bases and J by 4 bases, with 11 bases between them. The CDR3 has 13 residues.

The chain carries TRBV5-1 and TRBJ1-3; 7 nucleotides agree with TRBD1. The V segment lost 4 bases and the J segment 7 bases; nucleotides outside the gene matches: 8. Per germline, CDR1 SGHRS and CDR2 YFSETQ. The CDR3 covers 14 residues. As DNA, the CDR3 is TGCGCCAGCAGCGTAGGGACAGCCGAGAACACCATATATTTT. The encoded protein is CASSVGTAENTIYF.